The 13 T cell receptor beta chains reported below all come from one sample, sequenced in a study of shared clonotypes between healthy human individuals. Sequencing used immunoSEQ multiplex PCR; TCRdb keeps in-frame clones, though not all of them. The table lists hundreds of thousands of clones, around 72% of them singletons. The sequenced material came from memory CD4+ T cells sorted from blood. Subset meaning: CD45RA-negative fraction. Every receptor here comes from a woman aged 25 to 45 in good health.

This chain links TRBV4-1 with TRBJ2-7; 8 bases align to TRBD1. CDR1 MGHRA and CDR2 YSYEKL come from the germline V gene. This CDR3 contains 18 residues. V lost 1 base and J lost 6; bases outside the gene matches: 17. The CDR3 DNA follows: TGCGCCAGCAGCCAAGGAGACAGGGGAATTGGAGGGAGGAGCGAGCAGTACTTC. Residues: CASSQGDRGIGGRSEQYF.

This clone has only one observation. This chain links TRBV28 with TRBJ1-5; D uncertain. V was pared by 1 base and J by 0 bases, with 7 bases between. The CDR3 is 15 amino acids. The V gene's germline CDR1 is MDHEN and CDR2 SYDVKM. CDR3 sequence reads: CASSLSRISNQPQHF. CDR3 coding DNA: TGTGCCAGCAGTTTATCACGGATTAGCAATCAGCCCCAGCATTTT.

The chain is built from TRBV14 and TRBJ2-7, with TRBD2 identical over 9 bases. The CDR3 is 16 amino acids. Germline CDR1 SGHDN, CDR2 FVKESK. Trimming at V came to 5 bases and at J to 6 bases, leaving 14 bases not matched to a gene. CDR3 loop: CASSTNGRGRAREQYF. The CDR3 nucleotides read TGTGCCAGCAGCACCAACGGCCGCGGGAGGGCCCGCGAGCAGTACTTC.

V and J are TRBV7-2 and TRBJ2-3, with D possibly TRBD2 on 5 matching bases. Germline assignment: CDR1 SGHTA and CDR2 FQGNSA. V was shortened by 4 bases and J by 2 bases, with 13 bases between the two germline ends. This CDR3 region has 15 residues. The CDR3 coding sequence is TGTGCCAGCAGCTCGTTCACGGGATTCACAGATACGCAGTATTTT. This translates into CASSSFTGFTDTQYF.

This chain connects TRBV14 to TRBJ1-2, with 12 bases matching TRBD1. The CDR3 is 16 amino acids. V was clipped by 4 bases and J by 7 bases; unmatched bases: 10. The germline CDR1 and CDR2 sequences are SGHDN and FVKESK. The CDR3 sequence is CASSLGAGTGGFGYTF. Written as DNA, the CDR3 is TGTGCCAGCAGCCTGGGAGCCGGGACAGGGGGCTTTGGCTACACCTTC.

This chain links TRBV11-2 with TRBJ2-7; a weak D match, TRBD1 (6 bases). This CDR3 contains 14 residues. Germline-derived CDR1 and CDR2 are SGHAT and FQNNGV. V lost 4 bases and J 3 bases, leaving 13 bases between the germline ends. This CDR3 is CASSSRTANYEQYF. DNA for the CDR3: TGTGCCAGCAGCTCCCGGACAGCGAACTACGAGCAGTACTTC.

The rearrangement joins TRBV13 to TRBJ2-3, with D perhaps matching TRBD2 (6 bases). V was shortened by 2 bases and J by 0 bases, with 18 bases between the two germline ends. Looked up from germline, CDR1 is PRHDT and CDR2 is FYEKMQ (reference sequence). This CDR3 has 18 residues. The CDR3 loop reads CASSLWTSLAESTDTQYF. For the CDR3, the DNA is TGTGCCAGCAGCTTATGGACCTCCTTAGCGGAGAGCACAGATACGCAGTATTTT.

The rearrangement joins TRBV19 to TRBJ2-5, with D unclear. The DNA end is more similar to TRBJ2-7, so the J call may be wrong. CDR1 and CDR2 from the germline V gene are LNHDA and SQIVND (reference sequence). The CDR3 has 13 residues. CDR3 DNA sequence: TGTGCCAGTAGTATATCCCATGCCTACGAGCAGTACTTC. Translated: CASSISHAYEQYF.

The V call is TRBV28, the J call TRBJ2-2; D is unclear. V was trimmed by 7 bases and J by 6 bases, leaving 18 bases between them. The CDR3 is made up of 15 amino acids. Germline values: CDR1 MDHEN, CDR2 SYDVKM. CDR3 sequence (DNA): TGTGCCAGCACCGAGTCTAGGCAGGTCTCCGGGGAGCTGTTTTTT. Translated, it gives CASTESRQVSGELFF. Based on the CDR3 plus reference TRBV28 and TRBJ2-2, the full variable domain is DVKVTQSSRYLVKRTGEKVFLECVQDMDHENMFWYRQDPGLGLRLIYFSYDVKMKEKGDIPEGYSVSREKKERFSLILESASTNQTSMYLCASTESRQVSGELFFGEGSRLTVL.

The chain combines TRBV11-2 with TRBJ1-1, with a tentative D call TRBD1 (5 bases). CDR1 is SGHAT, CDR2 FQNNGV, per germline. The length of the CDR3 is 15 residues. V lost 0 bases to trimming and J lost 1 base, with 9 bases between them. The CDR3 coding sequence is TGTGCCAGCAGCTTAGATCTGGGGGAGAACACTGAAGCTTTCTTT. Amino acids: CASSLDLGENTEAFF.

The chain uses TRBV5-1 and TRBJ2-4; D not resolved. V lost 0 bases and J 1 base, leaving 14 bases between the germline ends. The V gene's germline CDR1 is SGHRS and CDR2 YFSETQ. The CDR3 covers 17 residues. The CDR3 DNA follows: TGCGCCAGCAGCTTGGCCTATGGTGCCGGGGCCAAAAACATTCAGTACTTC. It encodes CASSLAYGAGAKNIQYF.

The rearrangement joins TRBV5-4 to TRBJ1-2; D ambiguous. V lost 5 bases and J 2 bases, leaving 22 bases between the germline ends. Germline lookup yields CDR1 SGHNT and CDR2 YYREEE (reference sequence). The CDR3 contains 17 residues. CDR3 coding DNA: TGTGCCAGCAGGTATGAAAGTGTGCCAGCCTTCAACTATGGCTACACCTTC. Translating gives CASRYESVPAFNYGYTF.

This chain uses TRBV4-1 with TRBJ2-7, with TRBD1 matching 8 bases. Unmatched junction bases numbered 5, after V lost 5 bases and J lost 2 bases. The germline CDR1 and CDR2 sequences are MGHRA and YSYEKL. There are 14 residues in the CDR3. The CDR3 sequence: CASSLGQETYEQYF. CDR3 in DNA: TGCGCCAGCAGCTTGGGACAGGAAACCTACGAGCAGTACTTC.